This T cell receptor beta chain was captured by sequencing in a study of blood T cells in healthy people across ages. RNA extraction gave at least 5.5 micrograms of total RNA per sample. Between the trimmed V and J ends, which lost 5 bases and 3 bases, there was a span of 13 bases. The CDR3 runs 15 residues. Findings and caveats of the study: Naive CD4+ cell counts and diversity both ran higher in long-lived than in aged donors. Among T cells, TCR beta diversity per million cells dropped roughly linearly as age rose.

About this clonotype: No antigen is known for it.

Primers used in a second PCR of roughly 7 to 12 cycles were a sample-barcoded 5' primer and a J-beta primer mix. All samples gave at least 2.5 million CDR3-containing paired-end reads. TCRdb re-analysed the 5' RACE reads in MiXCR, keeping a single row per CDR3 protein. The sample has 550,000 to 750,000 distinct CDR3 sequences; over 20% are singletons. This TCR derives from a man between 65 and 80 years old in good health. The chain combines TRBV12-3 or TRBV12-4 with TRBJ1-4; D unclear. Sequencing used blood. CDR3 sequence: CASSPGPGANEKLFF. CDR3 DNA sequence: TGTGCCAGCAGTCCCGGGCCCGGAGCTAATGAAAAACTGTTTTTT.